This T cell receptor beta chain was found in a study of spatial heterogeneity in lung cancer. Study in general: Where present, follow-up PBMC were sequenced a median of roughly two years after resection. Each time, sequencing found more beta-chain sequences than alpha-chain sequences.

This CDR3 region has 16 residues. V gave up 6 bases and J gave up 5 bases, with 21 bases separating them. One entry per CDR3 protein results from TCRdb running MiXCR on the 5' RACE reads. The table shows approximately 16,000 distinct CDR3 sequences, with 6.3% occurring only once. As for time point: blood at routine non-recurrence follow-up after resection. Unsorted whole RNA from tumor, nontumor lung or frozen PBMC underwent sequencing. There are many counts of this clonotype. The chain employs TRBV12-3 or TRBV12-4 and TRBJ2-3; possibly TRBD1 for D (8 bases). The origin of this receptor is a male donor with early-stage non-small cell lung cancer. The sample consisted of PBMCs, taken at follow-up. The DNA for the CDR3 is TGTGCCAGCAGACCAGGGGGCGGCGGGAGTGGAGATACGCAGTATTTT. Its protein product is CASRPGGGGSGDTQYF.